These T cell receptor beta chains were read from a single sample in a study of blood T cell repertoires in COVID-19. Clones were sequenced by immunoSEQ multiplex PCR, and TCRdb holds only the in-frame ones, with some missing. Here the sample spans 250,000 to 350,000 clones, more than 70% being singletons. Sequencing was performed on peripheral blood. These receptors were taken from a man aged 18-30 years who had recovered from COVID-19. The CDR3 runs from the conserved cysteine through the conserved F or W. Fields, in order: clone size, J gene, D gene, V gene, CDR3 DNA, CDR3 protein. A D gene is named only where the DNA matches it firmly. Clone size is given for some rows only: seen once, a few or many times, or a class if the clone is expanded.

>.|TRBJ1-2|.|TRBV5-1
TGCGCCAGCAGCTCCCGGACAGAAAACTATGGCTACACCTTC
CASSSRTENYGYTF
>.|TRBJ2-2|TRBD2|TRBV4-2
TGTGCCAGCAGCCAAGAGTTAGCGGGGGCCGCGAACACCGGGGAGCTGTTTTTT
CASSQELAGAANTGELFF
>.|TRBJ2-1|.|TRBV11-2
TGTGCCAGCAGCTTATCCGAGGGTTCCTTCTACAATGAGCAGTTCTTC
CASSLSEGSFYNEQFF
>.|TRBJ1-1|TRBD1|TRBV14
TGTGCCAGCAGCCACCTCAGGGGGGTGAACACTGAAGCTTTCTTT
CASSHLRGVNTEAFF
>.|TRBJ1-4|.|TRBV6-6
TGTGCCAGCAGTTACTCTGGGAGGCGGGTGGAAAAACTGTTTTTT
CASSYSGRRVEKLFF
>.|TRBJ2-4|TRBD1|TRBV2
TGTGCCAGCAGTGGAGACAGGGCTATGATTGTTCAGTACTTC
CASSGDRAMIVQYF
>.|TRBJ1-1|.|TRBV29-1
TGCAGCGTTGAAGGTGGCAGGGGATGGGGGAACACTGAAGCTTTCTTT
CSVEGGRGWGNTEAFF
>.|TRBJ2-5|TRBD1|TRBV9
TGTGCCAGCAGCATCACAGGGGTGGAGACCCAGTACTTC
CASSITGVETQYF
>.|TRBJ1-2|TRBD1|TRBV10-3
TGTGCCACCTGGACAGGGGATTCTAATGGCTACACCTTC
CATWTGDSNGYTF
>.|TRBJ1-5|TRBD1|TRBV7-2
TGTGCCAGCAGCTTAGGCTTAGGGGGCGAGCGGGAGGACCAGCCCCAGCATTTT
CASSLGLGGEREDQPQHF
>.|TRBJ1-6|.|TRBV9
TGTGCCAGCAGCGTAGATCAGGGGAAAAATTCACCCCTCCACTTT
CASSVDQGKNSPLHF
>.|TRBJ2-5|TRBD2|TRBV6-5
TGTGCCAGCAGTTACGGTCGAGCGGGAGTGGTGACCCAGTACTTC
CASSYGRAGVVTQYF
>.|TRBJ2-2|TRBD1|TRBV30
TGTGCCTGGAGTGTCGGGACAGGGGGCTTCGGGGAGCTGTTTTTT
CAWSVGTGGFGELFF
>.|TRBJ1-1|.|TRBV12-3/TRBV12-4
TGTGCCAGCAGGAGAGGAGGATACACTGAAGCTTTCTTT
CASRRGGYTEAFF
>.|TRBJ1-4|.|TRBV4-1
TGCGCCAGCAGCCACGCCTCCGGGACATTAAATGAAAAACTGTTTTTT
CASSHASGTLNEKLFF
>once|TRBJ1-2|.|TRBV29-1
TGCAGCGTTGAAGGGGGGGAGTGGGACTATGGCTACACCTTC
CSVEGGEWDYGYTF
>.|TRBJ1-1|.|TRBV5-1
TGCGCCAGCGGACTTGGGGGGGTTTATCCTGAAGCTTTCTTT
CASGLGGVYPEAFF
>.|TRBJ2-3|.|TRBV5-8
TGTGCCAGCAGCCCGGGACTTCTCACAGATACGCAGTATTTT
CASSPGLLTDTQYF
>.|TRBJ2-2|TRBD1|TRBV5-1
TGCGCCAGCAGCCCCTTCGGGACAGCAAACACCGGGGAGCTGTTTTTT
CASSPFGTANTGELFF
>.|TRBJ2-3|TRBD2|TRBV29-1
TGCAGCGTCGCCCTCGGGACTAGCGGGTCAGGAGATACGCAGTATTTT
CSVALGTSGSGDTQYF
>.|TRBJ1-1|.|TRBV25-1
TGTGCCAGCACACCGGGGGGTATGAACACTGAAGCTTTCTTT
CASTPGGMNTEAFF
>.|TRBJ2-1|.|TRBV5-1
TGCGCCAGCAATCCCGCAGGGGAAAATGAGCAGTTCTTC
CASNPAGENEQFF
>.|TRBJ2-1|TRBD1|TRBV5-8
TGTGCCAGCAGCGTGGGACAGCACAATGAGCAGTTCTTC
CASSVGQHNEQFF
>few|TRBJ1-3|TRBD1|TRBV9
TGTGCCAGCAGCGTAGGGTCAGGGGCAGGGGGCAACACCATATATTTT
CASSVGSGAGGNTIYF
>.|TRBJ2-7|TRBD1|TRBV30
TGTGCCTGGAGGACCCCGGGACAGGGGGAGTACGAGCAGTACTTC
CAWRTPGQGEYEQYF
>.|TRBJ2-3|.|TRBV18
TGTGCCAGTCTGGACAGTTACACAGATACGCAGTATTTT
CASLDSYTDTQYF
>.|TRBJ2-7|.|TRBV19
TGTGCCAGTAGGCAAACTAGCCCGAGCTCCTACGAGCAGTACTTC
CASRQTSPSSYEQYF
>.|TRBJ1-5|.|TRBV10-3
TGTGCCATCAGTGTAGGGGGGGCTCAGCCCCAGCATTTT
CAISVGGAQPQHF
>.|TRBJ2-7|.|TRBV7-2
TGTGCCAGCAGCTTAGAATGGACTAACTACGAGCAGTACTTC
CASSLEWTNYEQYF